This T cell receptor (beta chain) came from a study of cytomegalovirus exposure and HLA in healthy donors. Study results and limitations: A later analysis reportedly found that, within productive TCRs, an Asian-associated ancestry cluster had fewer N-insertions than the mean observed across the roughly 700 donors.

Germline-derived CDR1 and CDR2 are MNHEY and SVGAGI. The J segment lost 6 bases and the V segment lost 0 bases, leaving 5 bases of the junction unmatched. The CDR3 has 15 amino acids. A note on this clone: Its antigen is still unknown.

Amplification used 60 Vbeta primers and 13 Jbeta primers. Profiled with immunoSEQ multiplex PCR; TCRdb holds only in-frame clones, not every one. The sample yields just over 150,000 clones, nearly 80% seen once. The chain joins TRBV6-5 to TRBJ2-7; 10 bases agree with TRBD2. The clonotype originates from a woman in her forties or fifties in good health and CMV-seropositive. Input material: PBMCs. In DNA, the CDR3 is TGTGCCAGCAGTTACTCAGTAGCGGGAGGTTTCGAGCAGTACTTC. Its protein product is CASSYSVAGGFEQYF.